This TCR beta chain was captured in a study of blood T cell repertoires in COVID-19 (dated by TCRdb to 2020 to 2021). Regarding the complete study: The collaborator samples originated in the United States, Italy and Spain and spanned the acute and convalescent phases of COVID-19. The material from the prospective study consisted of cDNA or gDNA derived from T cells, B-cell-depleted T cells, or PBMCs. Deeply sampled blood TCRbeta repertoires from subjects exposed to, actively infected with, or recovered from COVID-19 were included in the dataset. The repertoires were released in a freely available public database meant as a resource for research on the immune response to SARS-CoV-2. Samples came from the ongoing ImmuneRACE study (first 160 participants) plus 1,254 subjects from 6 global collaborators. Sample metadata almost always included a de-identified subject ID, COVID-19 status, age in years and sex. Where available, HLA class I and class II types were taken from metadata supplied by the sample provider and were not determined by assay-based typing. Here is what the overall study found, with its caveats: Clinical and demographic metadata were provided uncurated, with the amount varying by source and participant.

V loses 4 bases at its end and J loses 0 bases; junction bases beyond the gene matches: 3. Per the germline V gene (reference sequence), SGHNT is the CDR1 and YYREEE is the CDR2. The CDR3 goes from the cysteine to the phenylalanine over 15 residues. Solely the CDR3 DNA is kept, with 45 bases framed from the first base. Whole blood was collected in K2EDTA tubes by collaborating institutions according to the institutions' own protocols. For TCRbeta analysis, collaborators shipped samples in one of three forms: frozen whole blood, isolated PBMCs, or DNA extracted from either of those sample types. The immunoSEQ Assay, a bias-controlled multiplex PCR, was used to amplify TCRbeta CDR3 regions from genomic DNA. Per the authors' processing: Nucleated cell counts per sample were estimated from amplification of reference gene primers within the assay. To quantify the absolute abundance of each unique TCRbeta CDR3 rearrangement, sequence reads were collapsed and filtered. For each sample, productive Simpson clonality was calculated as the square root of Simpson's diversity index over productive rearrangements. As stored in TCRdb, this immuneACCESS dataset retains in-frame rearrangements with V and J assigned. A fraction of the clones does not appear; measured against another copy, unresolved V genes explain less than half of the discrepancy, and the remainder lacks a known reason. That table gives V, J and clone size, and the DNA gave D and trimming. This sample comprises about 130,000 clones, roughly 85% of them detected only once. Clones ranked in the top ten supply 25% to 30% of the sample.

With regard to this clone: This clone's antigen is unknown. Per-base quality was not reported, and no clone a single base away is much larger than it.

The sequence derives from a woman aged 80 or over with acute or convalescent COVID-19. Here the chain combines TRBV5-4 and TRBJ1-4; TRBD1 fits 7 bases in the junction. The sample comprised peripheral blood. The DNA reads as follows: TGTGCCAGCAGCAGGGACAGCTCAACTAATGAAAAACTGTTTTTT. Its protein is CASSRDSSTNEKLFF.